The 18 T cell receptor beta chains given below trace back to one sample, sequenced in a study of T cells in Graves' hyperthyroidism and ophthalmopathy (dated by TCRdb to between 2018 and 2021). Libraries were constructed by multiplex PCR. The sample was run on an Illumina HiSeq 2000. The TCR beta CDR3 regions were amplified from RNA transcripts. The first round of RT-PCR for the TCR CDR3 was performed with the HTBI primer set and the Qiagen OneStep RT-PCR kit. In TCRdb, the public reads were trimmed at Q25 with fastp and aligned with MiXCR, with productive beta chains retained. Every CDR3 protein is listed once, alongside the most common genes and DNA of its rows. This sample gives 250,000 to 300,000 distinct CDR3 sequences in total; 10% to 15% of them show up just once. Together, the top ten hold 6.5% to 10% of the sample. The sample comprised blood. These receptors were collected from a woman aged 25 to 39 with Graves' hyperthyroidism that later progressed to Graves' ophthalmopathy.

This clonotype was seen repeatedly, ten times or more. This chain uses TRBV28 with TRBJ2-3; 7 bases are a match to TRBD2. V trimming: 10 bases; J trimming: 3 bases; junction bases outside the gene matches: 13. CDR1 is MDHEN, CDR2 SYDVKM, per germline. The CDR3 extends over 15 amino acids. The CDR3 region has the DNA TGTGCCACGTGGGGAGGGGAGGGCCGAACAGATACGCAGTATTTT. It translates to CATWGGEGRTDTQYF.

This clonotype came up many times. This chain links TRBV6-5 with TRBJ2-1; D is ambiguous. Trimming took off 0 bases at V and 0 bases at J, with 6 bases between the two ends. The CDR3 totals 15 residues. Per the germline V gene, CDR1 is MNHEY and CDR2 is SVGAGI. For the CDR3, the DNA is TGTGCCAGCAGTTACTCTACGAGCTCCTACAATGAGCAGTTCTTC. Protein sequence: CASSYSTSSYNEQFF.

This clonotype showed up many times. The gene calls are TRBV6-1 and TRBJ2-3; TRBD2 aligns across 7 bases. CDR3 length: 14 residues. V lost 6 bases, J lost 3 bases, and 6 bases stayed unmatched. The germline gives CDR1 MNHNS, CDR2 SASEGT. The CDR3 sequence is CASRRRELTDTQYF. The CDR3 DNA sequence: TGTGCCAGCAGGCGGCGGGAGTTAACAGATACGCAGTATTTT.

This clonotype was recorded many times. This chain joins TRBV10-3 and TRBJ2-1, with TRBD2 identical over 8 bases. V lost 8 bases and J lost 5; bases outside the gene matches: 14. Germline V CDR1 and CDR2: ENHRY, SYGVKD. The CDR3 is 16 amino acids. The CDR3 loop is CAIGGAQAGENNEQFF. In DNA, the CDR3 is TGTGCCATCGGGGGGGCCCAAGCGGGAGAAAACAATGAGCAGTTCTTC.

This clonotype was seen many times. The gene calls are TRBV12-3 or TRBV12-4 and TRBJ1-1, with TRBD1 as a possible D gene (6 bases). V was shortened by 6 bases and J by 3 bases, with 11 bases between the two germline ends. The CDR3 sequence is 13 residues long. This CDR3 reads CASRPGGHTEAFF. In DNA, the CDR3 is TGTGCCAGCAGACCCGGGGGGCACACTGAAGCTTTCTTT.

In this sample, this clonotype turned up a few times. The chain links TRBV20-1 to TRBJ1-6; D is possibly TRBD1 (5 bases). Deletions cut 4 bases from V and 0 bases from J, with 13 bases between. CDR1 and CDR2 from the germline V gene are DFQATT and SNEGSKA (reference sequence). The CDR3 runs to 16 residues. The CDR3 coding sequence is TGCAGTGCTATCCCATCTGGGGGCTCCTATAATTCACCCCTCCACTTT. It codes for CSAIPSGGSYNSPLHF.

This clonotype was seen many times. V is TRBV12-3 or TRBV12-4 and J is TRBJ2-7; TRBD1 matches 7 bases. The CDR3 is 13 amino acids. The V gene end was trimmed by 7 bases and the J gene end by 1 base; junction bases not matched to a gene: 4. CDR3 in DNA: TGTGCCAGCAAAGGGACAGAGTCCTACGAGCAGTACTTC. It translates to CASKGTESYEQYF.

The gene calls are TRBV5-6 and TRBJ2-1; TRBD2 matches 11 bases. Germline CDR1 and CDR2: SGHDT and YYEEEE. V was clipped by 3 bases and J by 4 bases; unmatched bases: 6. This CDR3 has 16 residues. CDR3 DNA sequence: TGTGCCAGCAGCTCGGGACTAGCGGCAATGTACAATGAGCAGTTCTTC. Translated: CASSSGLAAMYNEQFF.

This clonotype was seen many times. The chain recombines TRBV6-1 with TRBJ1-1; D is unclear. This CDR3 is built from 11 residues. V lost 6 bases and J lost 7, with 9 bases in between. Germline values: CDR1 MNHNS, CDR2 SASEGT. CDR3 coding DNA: TGTGCCAGCAGCCCTGCGTATGAAGCTTTCTTT. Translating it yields CASSPAYEAFF.

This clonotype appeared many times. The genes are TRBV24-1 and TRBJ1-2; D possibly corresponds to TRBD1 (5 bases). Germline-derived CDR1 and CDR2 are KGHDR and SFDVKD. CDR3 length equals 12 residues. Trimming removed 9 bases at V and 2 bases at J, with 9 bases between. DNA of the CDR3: TGTGCCACCGGGGGAGGAAACTATGGCTACACCTTC. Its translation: CATGGGNYGYTF.

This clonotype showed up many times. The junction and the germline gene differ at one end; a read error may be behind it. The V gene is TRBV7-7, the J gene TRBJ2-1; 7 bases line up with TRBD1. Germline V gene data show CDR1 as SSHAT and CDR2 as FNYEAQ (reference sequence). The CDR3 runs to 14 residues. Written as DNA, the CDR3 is TGTGCTAGCAGCTTGAGACAGGGTGGCAATGAGCAGTTCTTC. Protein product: CASSLRQGGNEQFF.

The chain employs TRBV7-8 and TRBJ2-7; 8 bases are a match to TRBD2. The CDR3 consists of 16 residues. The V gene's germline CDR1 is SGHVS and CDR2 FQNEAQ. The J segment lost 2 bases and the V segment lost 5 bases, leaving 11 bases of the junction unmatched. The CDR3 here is CASSKFTSGVTYEQYF. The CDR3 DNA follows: TGTGCCAGCAGCAAATTTACTAGCGGCGTTACCTACGAGCAGTACTTC.

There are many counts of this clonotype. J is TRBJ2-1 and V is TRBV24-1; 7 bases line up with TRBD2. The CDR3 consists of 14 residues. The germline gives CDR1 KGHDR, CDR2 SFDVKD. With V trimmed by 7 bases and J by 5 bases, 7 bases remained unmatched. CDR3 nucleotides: TGTGCCACCAGGGCGGCGGGAGTCAACAATGAGCAGTTCTTC. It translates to CATRAAGVNNEQFF.

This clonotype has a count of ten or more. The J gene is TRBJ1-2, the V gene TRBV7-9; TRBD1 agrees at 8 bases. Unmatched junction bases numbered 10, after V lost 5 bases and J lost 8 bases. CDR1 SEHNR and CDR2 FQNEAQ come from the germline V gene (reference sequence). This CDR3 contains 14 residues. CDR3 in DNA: TGTGCCAGCAGCGCCTCGACAGGGGTCGGCGGCTACACCTTC. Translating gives CASSASTGVGGYTF.

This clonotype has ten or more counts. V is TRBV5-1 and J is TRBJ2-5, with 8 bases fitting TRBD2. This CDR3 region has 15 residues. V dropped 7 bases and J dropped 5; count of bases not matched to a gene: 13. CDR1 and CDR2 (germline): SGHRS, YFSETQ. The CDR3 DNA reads TGCGCCAGCGCCCCCGGGAGCGGGAGAGAGGAGACCCAGTACTTC. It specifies CASAPGSGREETQYF.

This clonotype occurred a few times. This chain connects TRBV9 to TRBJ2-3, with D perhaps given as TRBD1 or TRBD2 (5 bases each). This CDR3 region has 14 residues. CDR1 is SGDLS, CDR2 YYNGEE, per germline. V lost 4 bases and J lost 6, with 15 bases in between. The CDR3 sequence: CASSFLLGADTQYF. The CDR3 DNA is TGTGCCAGCAGCTTTTTACTAGGGGCGGATACGCAGTATTTT.

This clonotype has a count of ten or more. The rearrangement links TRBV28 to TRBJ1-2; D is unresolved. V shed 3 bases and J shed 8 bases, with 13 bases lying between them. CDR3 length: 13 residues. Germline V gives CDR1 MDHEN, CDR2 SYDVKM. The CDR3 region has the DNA TGTGCCAGCAGTTTTATAGGGCTTTTCGGCTACACCTTC. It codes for CASSFIGLFGYTF.

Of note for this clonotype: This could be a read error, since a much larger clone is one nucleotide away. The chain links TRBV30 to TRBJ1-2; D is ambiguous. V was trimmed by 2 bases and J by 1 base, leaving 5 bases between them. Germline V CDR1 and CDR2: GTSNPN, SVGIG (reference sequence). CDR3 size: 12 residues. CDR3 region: CAWSRSNYGYTF. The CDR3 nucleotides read TGTGCCTGGAGTCGGAGTAACTATGGCTACACCTTC.